The T cell receptor (beta chain) described here comes from a study of OX40 agonist ivuxolimab in advanced cancers. The germline V gene has CDR1 DFQATT and CDR2 SNEGSKA (reference sequence). V lost 6 bases to trimming and J lost 4 bases, with 7 bases between them. The CDR3 contains 11 residues. TCRdb's copy holds only in-frame clones and misses some; the assay was immunoSEQ multiplex PCR. The table has 82,000 or so clones, 92% seen once. This clone was recorded only once. Here the sequenced sample was CD4+ or CD8+ T cells sorted from blood, taken in a trial of the OX40 agonist ivuxolimab. This clonotype was sampled from an adult with an advanced solid tumor such as melanoma, head and neck, liver or kidney cancer. The V gene is TRBV20-1, the J gene TRBJ2-1, with D uncertain. In DNA, the CDR3 is TGCAGTGCGCACCCTTACAATGAGCAGTTCTTC. It is translated as CSAHPYNEQFF.